This TCR beta chain was identified during a study of tumor-infiltrating lymphocytes in primary liver carcinoma. Background on the study: The study obtained roughly 3.65 to 7.5 million productive TCRbeta reads per sample, similar across tissue types.

This clonotype appeared once. The antigen remains unidentified. Compared with germline, one end of the junction differs, possibly owing to a read error. The roughly 17-31 mg bulk tissue piece was not sorted before simultaneous RNA and DNA extraction. The patients carried chronic HBV infection and had received no treatment. Constant-region priming of approximately 0.55 ug total RNA yielded TCR beta cDNA. Slightly modified ARM-PCR with three nested multiplex PCR rounds yielded TCR beta libraries. Forward primers for TRBV1-TRBV30 and a C-beta reverse primer served the first two PCR rounds, at roughly 10 cycles each. TCRdb reprocessed the multiplex PCR reads with MiXCR, giving one entry per CDR3 protein. Among over 75,000 distinct CDR3 sequences listed, about 70% were seen once. From germline, CDR1 is MDHEN and CDR2 SYDVKM. The CDR3 length is 15 residues. Study results and limitations: It was tumor-adjacent and tumor-blood pairs that overlapped less than tumor region pairs did. Significantly greater top-250-clone fractions characterized tumors relative to blood (p = 0.039).

The rearrangement links TRBV28 to TRBJ1-6; TRBD1 agrees at 8 bases. The sequence was collected from a man aged 35-49 years with primary liver carcinoma and hepatitis B virus infection. Sequenced input: tumor-adjacent normal liver tissue. The chain's CDR3 is CTSSSGGEGNSPLHF. The CDR3 nucleotides read TGTACCAGCAGTTCAGGGGGCGAAGGTAATTCACCCCTCCACTTT.